The clone carrying this T cell receptor beta chain was seen a few times. The data are from a study of blood T cell repertoires in COVID-19. Study as a whole: Sites in the United States, Italy and Spain provided acute and convalescent COVID-19 samples. The cDNA or gDNA used as material had been derived from T cells, B-cell-depleted T cells, or PBMCs.

The V gene lost 3 bases and the J gene lost 4 bases, with 22 bases spanning the gap. The germline gives CDR1 LNHDA, CDR2 SQIVND (reference sequence). The CDR3 length is 17 residues. Original processing notes: Amplification from reference gene primers served as the basis for estimated nucleated cell counts. Measured with immunoSEQ multiplex PCR; TCRdb has only the in-frame clones, and not every one. V, J and clone size were drawn from that table, and D and trimming were deduced from the DNA. The table lists about 110,000 clones, almost 80% of them singletons. This receptor was taken from a woman of 80 years or more with active or convalescent COVID-19. The sample comprised peripheral blood. This chain links TRBV19 with TRBJ2-7, with D tentatively TRBD1 (6 bases). The CDR3 reads CASSMGGTGTTFYEQYF. The DNA for the CDR3 is TGTGCCAGTAGTATGGGTGGCACCGGGACAACGTTTTACGAGCAGTACTTC. Looking up the rest from reference TRBV19 and TRBJ2-7 gives the full variable domain: DGGITQSPKYLFRKEGQNVTLSCEQNLNHDAMYWYRQDPGQGLRLIYYSQIVNDFQKGDIAEGYSVSREKKESFPLTVTSAQKNPTAFYLCASSMGGTGTTFYEQYFGPGTRLTVT.